This T cell receptor beta chain was documented in a study of naive and memory T cell subsets. Broader study findings: Naive repertoires, especially CD8, held a few larger clonotypes, possibly memory cells re-expressing CD45RA. Between naive and memory subsets, TCR abundance power law exponents differed.

Two oligonucleotides, mixed equimolar, formed the beta constant-region primer covering TRBC1 and TRBC2. Nested alpha and beta constant-region primers with the SP2 primer drove four PCR rounds on ligated cDNA. TCRdb passed the UMI-ligation and nested PCR reads through MiXCR, listing each CDR3 protein once. The sample comprises some 82,000 distinct CDR3 sequences, 10% to 12% of which are singletons, and more than 0.13% rests with the top ten. The CDR3 totals 16 residues. Germline lookup yields CDR1 SSHAT and CDR2 FNYEAQ (reference sequence). This clonotype was found a few times. What it binds is unknown. Mismatch with germline at one junction end may stem from a read error.

This rearrangement joins TRBV7-7 to TRBJ1-2; no definite D call. Source material: naive CD4+ T cells from blood. The receptor was derived from a human donor in good health. CDR3 sequence (DNA): TGTGCTAGCAGCTTTCCCCCTCGACTAAAACCGTTTGGCTACACCTTC. Its protein product is CASSFPPRLKPFGYTF.